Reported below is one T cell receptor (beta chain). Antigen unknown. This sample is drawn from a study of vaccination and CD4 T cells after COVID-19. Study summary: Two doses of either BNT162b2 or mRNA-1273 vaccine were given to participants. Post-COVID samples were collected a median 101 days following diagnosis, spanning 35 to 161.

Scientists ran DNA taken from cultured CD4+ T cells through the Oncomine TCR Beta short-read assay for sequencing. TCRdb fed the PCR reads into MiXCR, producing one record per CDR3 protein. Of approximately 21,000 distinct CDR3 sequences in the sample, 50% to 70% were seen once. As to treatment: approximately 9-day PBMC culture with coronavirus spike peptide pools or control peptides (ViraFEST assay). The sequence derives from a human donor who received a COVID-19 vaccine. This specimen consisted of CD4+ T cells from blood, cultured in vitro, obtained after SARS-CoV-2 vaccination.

This chain's CDR3 is CSARVPTAYIGGNQPQHF. The CDR3 nucleotides read TGCAGTGCTAGAGTCCCCACAGCCTACATTGGGGGCAATCAGCCCCAGCATTTT. The chain carries TRBV20-1 and TRBJ1-5, with no clear D. CDR1 is DFQATT, CDR2 SNEGSKA, per germline (reference sequence). The CDR3 has 18 residues. The germline V and J ends were trimmed by 1 base and 2 bases, with 21 bases remaining between them.